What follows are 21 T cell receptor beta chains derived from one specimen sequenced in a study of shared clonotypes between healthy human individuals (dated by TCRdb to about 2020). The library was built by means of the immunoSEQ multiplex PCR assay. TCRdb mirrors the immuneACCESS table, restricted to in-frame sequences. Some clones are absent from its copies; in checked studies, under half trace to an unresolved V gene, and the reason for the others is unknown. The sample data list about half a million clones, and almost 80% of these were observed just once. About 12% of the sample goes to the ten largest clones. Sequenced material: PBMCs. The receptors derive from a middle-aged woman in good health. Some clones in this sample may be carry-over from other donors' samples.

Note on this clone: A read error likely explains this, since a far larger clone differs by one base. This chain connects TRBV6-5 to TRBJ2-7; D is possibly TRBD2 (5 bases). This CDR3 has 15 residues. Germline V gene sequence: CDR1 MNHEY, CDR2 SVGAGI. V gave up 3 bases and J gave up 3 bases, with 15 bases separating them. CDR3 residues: CASSYSPNGNYEQYF. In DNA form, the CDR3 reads TGTGCCAGCAGTTATTCGCCTAACGGGAACTACGAGCAGTACTTC.

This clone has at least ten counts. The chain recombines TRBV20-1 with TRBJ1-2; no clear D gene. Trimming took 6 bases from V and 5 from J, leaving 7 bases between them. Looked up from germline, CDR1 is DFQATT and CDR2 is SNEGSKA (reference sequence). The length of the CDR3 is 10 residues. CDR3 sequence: CSAMEYGYTF. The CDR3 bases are TGCAGTGCCATGGAGTATGGCTACACCTTC.

In nucleotides, the CDR3 is TGTGCCAGCAGCTTGAGCGGGCACACCACAGATACGCAGTATTTT. This encodes CASSLSGHTTDTQYF. The gene calls are TRBV5-4 and TRBJ2-3; a weak D match, TRBD2 (6 bases). V lost 1 base and J 2 bases, leaving 11 bases between the germline ends. The CDR3 is 15 amino acids. Germline loops: CDR1 SGHNT, CDR2 YYREEE (reference sequence).

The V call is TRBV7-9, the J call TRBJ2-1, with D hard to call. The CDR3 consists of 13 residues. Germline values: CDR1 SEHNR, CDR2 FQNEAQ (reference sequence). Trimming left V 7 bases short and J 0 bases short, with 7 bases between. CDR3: CASTDSSYNEQFF. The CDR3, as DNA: TGTGCCAGCACAGATAGCTCCTACAATGAGCAGTTCTTC.

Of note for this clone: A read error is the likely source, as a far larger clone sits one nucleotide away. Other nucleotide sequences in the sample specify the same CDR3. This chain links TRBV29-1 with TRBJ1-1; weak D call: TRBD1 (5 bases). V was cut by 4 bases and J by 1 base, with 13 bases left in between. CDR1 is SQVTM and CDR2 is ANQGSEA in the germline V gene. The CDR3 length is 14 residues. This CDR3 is CSVASGASNTEAFF. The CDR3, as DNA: TGCAGCGTTGCTTCCGGGGCGTCGAACACTGAAGCTTTCTTT.

The CDR3 here is CASSAGRGMDEQYF. The CDR3 bases are TGTGCCAGCAGCGCAGGGAGGGGCATGGACGAGCAGTACTTC. The J gene is TRBJ2-7, the V gene TRBV9; 7 nucleotides agree with TRBD2. Germline CDR1 and CDR2: SGDLS and YYNGEE. The CDR3 covers 14 residues. V lost 3 bases to trimming and J lost 5 bases; unmatched junction nucleotides: 8.

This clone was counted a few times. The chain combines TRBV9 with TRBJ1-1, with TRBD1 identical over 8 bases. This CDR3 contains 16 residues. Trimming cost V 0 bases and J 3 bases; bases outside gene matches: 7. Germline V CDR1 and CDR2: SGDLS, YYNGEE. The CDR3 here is CASSVGTGQRYTEAFF. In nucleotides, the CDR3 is TGTGCCAGCAGCGTAGGGACAGGGCAGCGATACACTGAAGCTTTCTTT.

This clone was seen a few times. The CDR3 here is CASSWAGGSNQPQHF. Here the CDR3 DNA reads TGTGCCAGCAGTTGGGCGGGGGGTAGCAATCAGCCCCAGCATTTT. The chain has TRBV6-5 and TRBJ1-5; D perhaps matches TRBD1 (5 bases). This CDR3 has 15 amino acids. Trimming removed 4 bases at V and 0 bases at J, with 10 bases between. CDR1 is MNHEY and CDR2 is SVGAGI in the germline V gene.

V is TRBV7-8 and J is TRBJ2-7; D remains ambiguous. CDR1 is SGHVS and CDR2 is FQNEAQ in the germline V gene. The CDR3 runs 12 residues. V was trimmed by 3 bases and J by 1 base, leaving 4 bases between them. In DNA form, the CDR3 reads TGTGCCAGCAGCTTGAATTCCTACGAGCAGTACTTC. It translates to CASSLNSYEQYF.

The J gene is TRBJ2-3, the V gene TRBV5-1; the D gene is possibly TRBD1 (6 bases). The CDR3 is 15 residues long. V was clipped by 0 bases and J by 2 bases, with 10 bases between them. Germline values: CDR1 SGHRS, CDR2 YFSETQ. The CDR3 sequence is CASSLGDTITDTQYF. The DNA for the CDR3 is TGCGCCAGCAGCTTGGGGGACACCATCACAGATACGCAGTATTTT.

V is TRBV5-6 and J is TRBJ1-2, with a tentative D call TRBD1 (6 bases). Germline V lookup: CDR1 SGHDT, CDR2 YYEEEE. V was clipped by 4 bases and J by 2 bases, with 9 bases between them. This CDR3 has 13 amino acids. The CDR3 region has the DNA TGTGCCAGCAGCCTTGGACAGAACTATGGCTACACCTTC. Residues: CASSLGQNYGYTF.

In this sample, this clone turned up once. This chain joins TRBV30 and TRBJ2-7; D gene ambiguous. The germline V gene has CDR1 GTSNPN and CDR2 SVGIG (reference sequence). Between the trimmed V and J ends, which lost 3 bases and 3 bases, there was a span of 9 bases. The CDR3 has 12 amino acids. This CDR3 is CAWSGESYEQYF. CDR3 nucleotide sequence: TGTGCCTGGAGCGGCGAAAGCTACGAGCAGTACTTC.

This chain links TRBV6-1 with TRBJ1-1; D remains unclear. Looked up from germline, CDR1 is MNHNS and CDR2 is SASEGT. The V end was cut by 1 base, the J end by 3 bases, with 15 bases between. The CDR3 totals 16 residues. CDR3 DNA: TGTGCCAGCAGTGAAGAATGGGAAAGGGCGTACACTGAAGCTTTCTTT. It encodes CASSEEWERAYTEAFF.

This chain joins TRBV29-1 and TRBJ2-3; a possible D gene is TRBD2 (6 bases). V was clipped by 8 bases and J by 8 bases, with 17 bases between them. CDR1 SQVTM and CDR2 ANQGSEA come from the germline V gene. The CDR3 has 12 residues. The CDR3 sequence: CSSLADGSTQYF. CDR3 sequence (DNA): TGCAGCTCACTTGCGGACGGGAGTACGCAGTATTTT.

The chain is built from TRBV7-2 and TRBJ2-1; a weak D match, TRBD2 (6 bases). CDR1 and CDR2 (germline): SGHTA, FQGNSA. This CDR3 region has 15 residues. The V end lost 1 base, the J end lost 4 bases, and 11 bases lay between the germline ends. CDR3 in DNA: TGTGCCAGCAGCTTAGTCGTCGGGAGTTACAATGAGCAGTTCTTC. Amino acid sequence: CASSLVVGSYNEQFF.

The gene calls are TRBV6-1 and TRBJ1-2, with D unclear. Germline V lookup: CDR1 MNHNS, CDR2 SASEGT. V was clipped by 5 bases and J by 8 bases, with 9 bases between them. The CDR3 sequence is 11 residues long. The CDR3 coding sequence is TGTGCCAGCAGTCTACCGCCCGGCTACACCTTC. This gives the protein CASSLPPGYTF.

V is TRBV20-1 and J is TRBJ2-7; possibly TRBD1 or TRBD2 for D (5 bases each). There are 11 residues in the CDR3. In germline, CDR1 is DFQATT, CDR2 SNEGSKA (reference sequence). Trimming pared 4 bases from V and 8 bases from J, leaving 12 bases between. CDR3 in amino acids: CSATSPGQQYF. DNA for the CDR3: TGCAGTGCTACGAGCCCGGGACAGCAGTACTTC.

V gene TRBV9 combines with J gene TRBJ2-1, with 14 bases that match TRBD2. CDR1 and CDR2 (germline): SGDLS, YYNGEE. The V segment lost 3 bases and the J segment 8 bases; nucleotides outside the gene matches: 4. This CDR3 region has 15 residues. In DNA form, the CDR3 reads TGTGCCAGCAGCGCGGGACTAGCGGGAGTCGATGAGCAGTTCTTC. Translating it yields CASSAGLAGVDEQFF.

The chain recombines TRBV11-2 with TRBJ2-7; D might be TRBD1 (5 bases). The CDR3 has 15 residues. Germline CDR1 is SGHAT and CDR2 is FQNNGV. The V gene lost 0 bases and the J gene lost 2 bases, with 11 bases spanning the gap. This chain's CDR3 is CASSLDRQGAYEQYF. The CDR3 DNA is TGTGCCAGCAGCTTAGATCGCCAGGGCGCCTACGAGCAGTACTTC.

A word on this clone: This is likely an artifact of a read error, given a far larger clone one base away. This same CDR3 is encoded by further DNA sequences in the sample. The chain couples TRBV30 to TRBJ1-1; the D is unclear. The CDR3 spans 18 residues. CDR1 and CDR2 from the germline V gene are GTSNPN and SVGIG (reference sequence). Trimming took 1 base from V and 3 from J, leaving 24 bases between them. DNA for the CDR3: TGTGCCTGGAGTGCTTCCCAGGTCCGACGGGGATCGGACACTGAAGCTTTCTTT. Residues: CAWSASQVRRGSDTEAFF. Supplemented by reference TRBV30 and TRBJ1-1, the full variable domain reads SQTIHQWPATLVQPVGSPLSLECTVEGTSNPNLYWYRQAAGRGLQLLFYSVGIGQISSEVPQNLSASRPQDRQFILSSKKLLLSDSGFYLCAWSASQVRRGSDTEAFFGQGTRLTVV.

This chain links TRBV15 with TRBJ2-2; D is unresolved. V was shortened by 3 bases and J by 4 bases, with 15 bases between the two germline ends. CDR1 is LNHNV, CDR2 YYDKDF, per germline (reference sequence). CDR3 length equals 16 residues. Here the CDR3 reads CATSRLGYPPTGELFF. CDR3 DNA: TGTGCCACCAGCAGGCTAGGCTATCCCCCCACCGGGGAGCTGTTTTTT.